Listed below are T cell receptor beta chains from one sample, sequenced in a study of cytomegalovirus exposure and HLA in healthy donors. The method was immunoSEQ multiplex PCR; TCRdb's version includes in-frame clones alone and lacks a portion of them. The sample contains 150,000 or so clones, 70% to 85% of which appear only once. What was sequenced was PBMCs. Receptors originate from a man aged 50-60 years in good health and CMV-seropositive. Each CDR3 is given with its conserved first and last residue. D genes are given only for firm matches. Expanded clones are given a class, and other clones once, few, many or no size at all.

clone size,V gene,D gene,J gene,CDR3 DNA,CDR3 protein
-,TRBV27,-,TRBJ2-1,TGTGCCAGCAGTTTAAAAGGACTCTCAGGACTGTTCTTC,CASSLKGLSGLFF
-,TRBV10-3,-,TRBJ2-5,TGTGCCATCAGTGTTCTCCCGAGAGACCAAGAGACCCAGTACTTC,CAISVLPRDQETQYF
-,TRBV2,TRBD1,TRBJ1-1,TGTGCCAGCACCCAGACAGGGGCCCCTGAAGCTTTCTTT,CASTQTGAPEAFF
-,TRBV7-2,-,TRBJ2-3,TGTGCCAGCAGCTTATCGGGTTATACGCAGTATTTT,CASSLSGYTQYF
few,TRBV5-1,TRBD2,TRBJ2-1,TGCGCCAGCAGCTTAGGCGGGGGGGCGAGGGAGCAGTTCTTC,CASSLGGGAREQFF
-,TRBV27,TRBD1,TRBJ1-5,TGTGCCAGCAGTCTGATTGCCCTCAAGGGGGCCTATAGCAATCAGCCCCAGCATTTT,CASSLIALKGAYSNQPQHF
once,TRBV7-6,TRBD2,TRBJ2-3,TGTGCCAGCAGCGCCGGACTAGCGGGGGGGCCGAACACAGATACGCAGTATTTT,CASSAGLAGGPNTDTQYF
-,TRBV6-5,-,TRBJ1-1,TGTGCCAGCAGTTACCGGGACATCTTGAACACTGAAGCTTTCTTT,CASSYRDILNTEAFF
-,TRBV7-3,-,TRBJ2-3,TGTGCCAGCAGCTTAAGCGGGCGACCTACAGATACGCAGTATTTT,CASSLSGRPTDTQYF
-,TRBV6-5,-,TRBJ1-5,TGTGCCAGCAGTTACATGCAGGGAGGACAGCCCCAGCATTTT,CASSYMQGGQPQHF
-,TRBV10-2,-,TRBJ1-1,TGCGCCAGCACGCAGGGTTCGGGTGAAGCTTTCTTT,CASTQGSGEAFF
-,TRBV27,TRBD2,TRBJ2-3,TGTGCCAGCACCCCCCTGGGGCGGGGGGGCGTCACAGATACGCAGTATTTT,CASTPLGRGGVTDTQYF
few,TRBV7-3,-,TRBJ1-1,TGTGCCAGCAGCTTAAGGGGGCCAGGTGATGACACTGAAGCTTTCTTT,CASSLRGPGDDTEAFF
-,TRBV10-3,-,TRBJ2-3,TGTGCCATCAGTGAGTCGATATCGGTGACTGAGCAGTATTTT,CAISESISVTEQYF
-,TRBV5-4,-,TRBJ1-6,TGTGCCAGCAGCCTCAGGGGTTCCTATAATTCACCCCTCCACTTT,CASSLRGSYNSPLHF
-,TRBV5-1,-,TRBJ1-2,TGCGCCAGCAGCTTGGGCCAGGTCTATGGCTACACCTTC,CASSLGQVYGYTF
-,TRBV7-8,-,TRBJ2-7,TGTGCCAGCAACGTAGGCAGGGACTACGAGCAGTACTTC,CASNVGRDYEQYF
-,TRBV19,-,TRBJ1-1,TGTGCCAGTAAGCTCGGCCGGGGTAACACTGAAGCTTTCTTT,CASKLGRGNTEAFF
few,TRBV16,-,TRBJ1-1,TGTGCCAGCAGCCCTACACAGGGAACCACTGAAGCTTTCTTT,CASSPTQGTTEAFF
-,TRBV7-2,-,TRBJ1-4,TGTGCCAGCAGCCCAGGGGACACAACTAATGAAAAACTGTTTTTT,CASSPGDTTNEKLFF
-,TRBV7-6,-,TRBJ2-2,TGTGCCAGCAGTCGAAGACAATCGAACACCGGGGAGCTGTTTTTT,CASSRRQSNTGELFF
-,TRBV6-6,-,TRBJ1-1,TGTGCCAGCATATTAGGAGGGATTGCGAACACTGAAGCTTTCTTT,CASILGGIANTEAFF
-,TRBV27,-,TRBJ1-1,TGTGCCAGCAGTTTAACAGGAAACACTGAAGCTTTCTTT,CASSLTGNTEAFF
-,TRBV5-8,-,TRBJ2-7,TGTGCCAGCAGCGCGCGGCCCCTTCCTTTTGACGAGCAGTACTTC,CASSARPLPFDEQYF
once,TRBV6-5,-,TRBJ1-1,TGTGCCAGCAGTTACTCGGGGAGAGCGAACACTGAAGCTTTCTTT,CASSYSGRANTEAFF
-,TRBV5-1,-,TRBJ2-3,TGCGCCAGCAGGTGGAATCGGGGGATTAGCACAGATACGCAGTATTTT,CASRWNRGISTDTQYF
few,TRBV9,-,TRBJ2-3,TGTGCCAGCAGCGTATGGGGGGGCACAGATACGCAGTATTTT,CASSVWGGTDTQYF
-,TRBV5-1,TRBD1,TRBJ2-1,TGCGCCAGCAGCTTCGGGACAGCAAACAATGAGCAGTTCTTC,CASSFGTANNEQFF
-,TRBV11-2,-,TRBJ2-3,TGTGCCAGCAGCTTAATGTCGGCGGGCCCAGATACGCAGTATTTT,CASSLMSAGPDTQYF
-,TRBV6-5,-,TRBJ1-3,TGTGCCAGCAGACCACAGGGCGCTGGAAACACCATATATTTT,CASRPQGAGNTIYF
-,TRBV11-2,TRBD1,TRBJ2-7,TGTGCCAGCAGCTTAGGGACAGGGGAAATCTACGAGCAGTACTTC,CASSLGTGEIYEQYF
-,TRBV4-1,TRBD2,TRBJ2-3,TGCGCCAGCAGCCCCCGGGGGGTAACTAGCACAGATACGCAGTATTTT,CASSPRGVTSTDTQYF
-,TRBV7-9,-,TRBJ2-2,TGTGCCAGACAGGGAGTAGGACCGAACACCGGGGAGCTGTTTTTT,CARQGVGPNTGELFF
-,TRBV5-3,-,TRBJ2-7,TGTGCCAGAAGCCCCCGCGGGGGCAGGGGAAGAAAAAACGAGCAGTACTTC,CARSPRGGRGRKNEQYF
-,TRBV6-5,TRBD1,TRBJ1-4,TGTGCCAGCAGTTTGGGACAGGGGATGGGACTGTTTTTT,CASSLGQGMGLFF
-,TRBV30,TRBD1,TRBJ1-6,TGTGCCTGGAGTGTGGGGACAGCGAATTCACCCCTCCACTTT,CAWSVGTANSPLHF
-,TRBV5-6,TRBD1,TRBJ1-1,TGTGCCAGCACCTGGGGACAGGGAGGGACTGAAGCTTTCTTT,CASTWGQGGTEAFF
-,TRBV11-2,TRBD1,TRBJ1-4,TGTGCCAGCAGCTCTATGACAGGGCTAAAGGGAAAACTGTTTTTT,CASSSMTGLKGKLFF
-,TRBV7-3,TRBD1,TRBJ1-1,TGTGCCAGCAGCTACACAGGGGACACTGAAGCTTTCTTT,CASSYTGDTEAFF
-,TRBV4-2,-,TRBJ2-3,TGTGCCAGCAGCCAAGCATGGGGGGGGCGCACAGATACGCAGTATTTT,CASSQAWGGRTDTQYF
few,TRBV11-3,-,TRBJ2-5,TGTGCCAGCAGCCTGACTAGTCGGGAGACCCAGTACTTC,CASSLTSRETQYF
-,TRBV6-5,TRBD1,TRBJ2-3,TGTGCCAGCAGTTACGGGACAGGCACAGATACGCAGTATTTT,CASSYGTGTDTQYF
-,TRBV7-6,TRBD2,TRBJ2-7,TGTGCCAGCAGTCGACGAGCACCGGGACTATCGGTCCCGTACTTC,CASSRRAPGLSVPYF
-,TRBV15,-,TRBJ1-4,TGTGCCACCAGCAGAGATCAGGGTCGTAATGAAAAACTGTTTTTT,CATSRDQGRNEKLFF
-,TRBV9,-,TRBJ1-4,TGTGCCAGCAGCGTAGGGGGGCTCGGTGAAAAACTGTTTTTT,CASSVGGLGEKLFF
-,TRBV28,TRBD2,TRBJ2-3,TGTGCCAGTGGAGAGCGGGGGAGCCGCACAGATACGCAGTATTTT,CASGERGSRTDTQYF
-,TRBV28,-,TRBJ1-2,TGTGCCAGCGACAGCCGAGACTATGGCTACACCTTC,CASDSRDYGYTF
-,TRBV7-6,-,TRBJ1-4,TGTGCCAGCAGCCCCGGACAGTCAACTAATGAAAAACTGTTTTTT,CASSPGQSTNEKLFF
few,TRBV5-4,TRBD1,TRBJ2-4,TGTGCCAGCAGCTTGACAGGGGAGAATAACATTCAGTACTTC,CASSLTGENNIQYF
-,TRBV11-2,-,TRBJ2-7,TGTGCCAGCAGCTTAGATGGGCAAAAGGGGGAGCAGTACTTC,CASSLDGQKGEQYF
once,TRBV7-9,-,TRBJ1-6,TGTGCCAGCAGCTTAGAACTCCTCGTTAATTCACCCCTCCACTTT,CASSLELLVNSPLHF